One T cell receptor beta chain is described in this entry. The antigen is unknown. Other DNA sequences of this sample code for an identical CDR3. This entry is derived from a study of cytomegalovirus exposure and HLA in healthy donors. As for the study in general: Earlier, 150 million to 200 million T cells were analyzed, and 117 million unique TCR beta sequences were found among them. Broader study findings: For TCR beta chains, V- and J-gene trimming was later linked to a missense DCLRE1C variant. Another analysis was done later, and it associated approximately 15,000 TCR beta sequences with HLA alleles at 0.05 false discovery rate. Researchers reportedly found TCR beta sequences accurately predicted most subjects' HLA-A and HLA-B alleles.

13 Jbeta primers and 60 Vbeta primers were used for the PCR. Libraries were prepared by immunoSEQ multiplex PCR; TCRdb keeps only in-frame clonotypes and omits some of them. The table lists 200,000 or so clones, 75% to 85% of them singletons. This CDR3 contains 11 residues. Per the germline V gene, CDR1 is SEHNR and CDR2 is FQNEAQ (reference sequence). V lost 6 bases and J lost 7, with 10 bases in between. The chain links TRBV7-9 to TRBJ2-7, with TRBD2 as a possible D gene (5 bases). Sequencing was carried out using PBMCs. The sequence was collected from a girl between 10 and 17 years old in good health and CMV-seronegative. The CDR3 protein is CASSSSGEQYF. In DNA, the CDR3 is TGTGCCAGCAGTAGTTCGGGGGAGCAGTACTTC.